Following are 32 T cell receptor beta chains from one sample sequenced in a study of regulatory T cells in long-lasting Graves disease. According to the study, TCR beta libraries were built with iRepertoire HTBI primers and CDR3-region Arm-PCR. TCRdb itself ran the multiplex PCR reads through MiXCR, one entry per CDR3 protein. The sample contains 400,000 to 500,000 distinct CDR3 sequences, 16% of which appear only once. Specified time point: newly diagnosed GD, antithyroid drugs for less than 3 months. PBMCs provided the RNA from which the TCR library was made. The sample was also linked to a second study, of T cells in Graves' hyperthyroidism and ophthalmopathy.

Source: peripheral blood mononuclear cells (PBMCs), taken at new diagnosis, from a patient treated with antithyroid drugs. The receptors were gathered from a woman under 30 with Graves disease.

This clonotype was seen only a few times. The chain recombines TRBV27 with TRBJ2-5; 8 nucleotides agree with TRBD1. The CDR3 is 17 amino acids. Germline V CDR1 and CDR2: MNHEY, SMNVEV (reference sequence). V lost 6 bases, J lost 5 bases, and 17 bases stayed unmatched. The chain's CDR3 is CASRTGDRPNGRETQYF. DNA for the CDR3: TGTGCCAGCAGGACAGGGGACAGGCCTAACGGTCGGGAGACCCAGTACTTC.

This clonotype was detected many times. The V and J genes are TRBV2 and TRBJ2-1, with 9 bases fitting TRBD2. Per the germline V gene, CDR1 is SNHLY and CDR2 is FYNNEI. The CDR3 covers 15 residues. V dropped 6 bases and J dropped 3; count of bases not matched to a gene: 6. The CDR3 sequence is CASSQTSGNYNEQFF. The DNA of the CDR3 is TGTGCCAGCAGCCAGACTAGCGGAAACTACAATGAGCAGTTCTTC. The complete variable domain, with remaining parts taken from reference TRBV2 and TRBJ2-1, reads EPEVTQTPSHQVTQMGQEVILRCVPISNHLYFYWYRQILGQKVEFLVSFYNNEISEKSEIFDDQFSVERPDGSNFTLKIRSTKLEDSAMYFCASSQTSGNYNEQFFGPGTRLTVL.

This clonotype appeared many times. Here the CDR3 reads CASSPEQTQYF. Written as DNA, the CDR3 is TGTGCCAGCTCACCGGAGCAGACCCAGTACTTC. The chain combines TRBV18 with TRBJ2-5; no clear D gene. Trimming shortened V by 3 bases and J by 6 bases, and 5 bases separated the two germline ends. This CDR3 spans 11 amino acids. Germline lookup yields CDR1 KGHSH and CDR2 LQKENI.

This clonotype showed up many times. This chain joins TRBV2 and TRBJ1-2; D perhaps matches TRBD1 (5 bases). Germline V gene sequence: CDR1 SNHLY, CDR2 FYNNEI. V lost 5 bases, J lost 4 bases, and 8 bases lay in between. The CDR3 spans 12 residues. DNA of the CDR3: TGTGCCAGCAGTACCGGGGCCTATGGCTACACCTTC. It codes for CASSTGAYGYTF.

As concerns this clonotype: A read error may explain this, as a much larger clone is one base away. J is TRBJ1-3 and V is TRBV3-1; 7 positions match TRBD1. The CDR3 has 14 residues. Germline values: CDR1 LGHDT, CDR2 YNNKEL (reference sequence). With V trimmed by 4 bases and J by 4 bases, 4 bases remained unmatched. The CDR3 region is CASSPGTVGNTIYF. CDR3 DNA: TGTGCCAGCAGCCCCGGGACAGTGGGAAACACCATATATTTT.

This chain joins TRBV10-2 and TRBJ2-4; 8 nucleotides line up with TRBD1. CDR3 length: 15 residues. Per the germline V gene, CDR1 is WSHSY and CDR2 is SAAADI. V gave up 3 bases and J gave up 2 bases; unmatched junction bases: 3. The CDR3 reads CASSDQGATKNIQYF. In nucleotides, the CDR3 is TGCGCCAGCAGTGATCAGGGGGCGACCAAAAACATTCAGTACTTC.

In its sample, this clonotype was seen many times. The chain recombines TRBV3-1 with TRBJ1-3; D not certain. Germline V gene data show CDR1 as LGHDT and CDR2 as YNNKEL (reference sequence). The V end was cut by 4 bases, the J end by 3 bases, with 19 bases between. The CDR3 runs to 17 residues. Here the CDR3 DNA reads TGTGCCAGCAGCCCTCGCGGAGGAACCATCCTTGGAAACACCATATATTTT. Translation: CASSPRGGTILGNTIYF.

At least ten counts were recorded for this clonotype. The CDR3 nucleotides are TGTGCCAGCAGCTTTCGCGGACTTCAGGAGACCCAGTACTTC. This translates into CASSFRGLQETQYF. The chain carries TRBV7-2 and TRBJ2-5, with D maybe TRBD2 (5 bases). CDR3 length: 14 amino acids. V shed 3 bases and J shed 5 bases, with 13 bases lying between them. Germline CDR1 SGHTA, CDR2 FQGNSA.

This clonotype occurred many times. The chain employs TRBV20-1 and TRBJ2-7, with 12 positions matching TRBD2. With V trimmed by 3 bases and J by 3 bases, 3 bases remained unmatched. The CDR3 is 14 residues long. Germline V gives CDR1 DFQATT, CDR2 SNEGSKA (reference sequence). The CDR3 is CSASMGLAGYEQYF. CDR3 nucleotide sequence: TGCAGTGCTAGTATGGGACTAGCGGGCTACGAGCAGTACTTC.

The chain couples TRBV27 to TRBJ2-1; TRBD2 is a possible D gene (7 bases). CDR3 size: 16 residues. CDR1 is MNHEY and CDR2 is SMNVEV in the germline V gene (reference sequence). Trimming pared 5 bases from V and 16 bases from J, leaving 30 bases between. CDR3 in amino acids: CASSPVGTYLAGEDFF. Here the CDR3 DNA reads TGTGCCAGCAGTCCCGTCGGGACATACTTAGCGGGTGAGGATTTCTTC.

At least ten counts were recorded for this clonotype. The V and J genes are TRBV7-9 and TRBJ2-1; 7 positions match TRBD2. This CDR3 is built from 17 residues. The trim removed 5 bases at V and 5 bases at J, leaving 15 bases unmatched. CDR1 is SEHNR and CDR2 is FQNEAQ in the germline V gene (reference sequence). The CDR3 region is CASSPHWKAGFHNEQFF. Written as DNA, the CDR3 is TGTGCCAGCAGCCCACATTGGAAAGCGGGATTTCACAATGAGCAGTTCTTC.

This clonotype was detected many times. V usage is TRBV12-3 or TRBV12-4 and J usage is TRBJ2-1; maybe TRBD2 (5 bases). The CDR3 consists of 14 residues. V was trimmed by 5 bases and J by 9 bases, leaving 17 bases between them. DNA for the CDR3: TGTGCCAGCAGTCCCTCGTCGAGGGTTTCTGAGCAGTTCTTC. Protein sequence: CASSPSSRVSEQFF.

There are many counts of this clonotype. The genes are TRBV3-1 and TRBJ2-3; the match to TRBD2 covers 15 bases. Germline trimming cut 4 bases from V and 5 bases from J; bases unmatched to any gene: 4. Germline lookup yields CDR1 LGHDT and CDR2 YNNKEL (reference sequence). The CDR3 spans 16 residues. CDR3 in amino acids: CASSPWTSGRGDTQYF. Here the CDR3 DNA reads TGTGCCAGCAGCCCTTGGACTAGCGGGAGGGGAGATACGCAGTATTTT.

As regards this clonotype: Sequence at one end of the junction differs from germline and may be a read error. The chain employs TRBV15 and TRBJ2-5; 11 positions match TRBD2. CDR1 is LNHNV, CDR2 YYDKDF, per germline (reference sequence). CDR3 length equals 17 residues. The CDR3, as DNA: TGTGCCACCAGCAGGGGAACTAGCGGGAGCCTCCAAAAGACCCAGTACTTC. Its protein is CATSRGTSGSLQKTQYF.

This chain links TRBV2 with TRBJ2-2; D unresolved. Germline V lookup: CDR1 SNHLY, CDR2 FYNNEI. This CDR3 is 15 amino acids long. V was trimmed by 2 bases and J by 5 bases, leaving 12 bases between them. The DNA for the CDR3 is TGTGCCAGCAGTGAATCCCTACTACCTACCGGGGAGCTGTTTTTT. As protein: CASSESLLPTGELFF.

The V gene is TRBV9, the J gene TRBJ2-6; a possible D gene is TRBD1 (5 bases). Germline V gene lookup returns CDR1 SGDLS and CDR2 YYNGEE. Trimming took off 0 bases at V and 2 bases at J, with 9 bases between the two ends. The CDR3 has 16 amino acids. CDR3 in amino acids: CASSVAAGTGANVLTF. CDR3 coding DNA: TGTGCCAGCAGCGTAGCGGCAGGGACTGGGGCCAACGTCCTGACTTTC.

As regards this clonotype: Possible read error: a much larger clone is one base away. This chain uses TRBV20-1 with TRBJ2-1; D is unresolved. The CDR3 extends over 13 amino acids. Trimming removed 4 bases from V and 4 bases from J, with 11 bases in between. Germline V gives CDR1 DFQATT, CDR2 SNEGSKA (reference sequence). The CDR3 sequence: CSAIGDKYNEQFF. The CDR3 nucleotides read TGCAGTGCTATAGGCGACAAGTACAATGAGCAGTTCTTC.

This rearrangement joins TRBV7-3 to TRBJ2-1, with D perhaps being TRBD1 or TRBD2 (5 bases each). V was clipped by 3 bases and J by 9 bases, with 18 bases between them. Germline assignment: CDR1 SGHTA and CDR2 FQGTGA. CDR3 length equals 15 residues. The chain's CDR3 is CASSFSGDLNVEQFF. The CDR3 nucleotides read TGTGCCAGCAGCTTTTCTGGGGACCTTAATGTTGAGCAGTTCTTC.

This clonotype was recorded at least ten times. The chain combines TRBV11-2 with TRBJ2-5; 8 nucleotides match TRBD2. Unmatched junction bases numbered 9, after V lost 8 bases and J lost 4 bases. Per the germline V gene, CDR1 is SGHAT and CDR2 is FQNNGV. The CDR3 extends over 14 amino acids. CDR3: CASGKREYVETQYF. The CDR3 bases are TGTGCCAGCGGGAAGCGGGAGTACGTAGAGACCCAGTACTTC.

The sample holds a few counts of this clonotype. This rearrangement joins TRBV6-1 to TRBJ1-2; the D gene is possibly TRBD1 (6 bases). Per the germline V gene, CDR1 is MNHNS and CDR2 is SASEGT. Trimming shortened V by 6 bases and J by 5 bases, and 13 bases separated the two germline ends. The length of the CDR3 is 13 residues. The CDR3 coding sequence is TGTGCCAGCAGCGTTGACAGGCTTTATGGCTACACCTTC. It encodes CASSVDRLYGYTF.

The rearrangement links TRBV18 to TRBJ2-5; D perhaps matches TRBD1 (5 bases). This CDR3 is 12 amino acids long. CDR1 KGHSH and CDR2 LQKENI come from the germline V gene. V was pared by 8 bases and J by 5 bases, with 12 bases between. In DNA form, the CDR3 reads TGTGCCAGCCAAGACAGTGGGGAGACCCAGTACTTC. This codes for CASQDSGETQYF.

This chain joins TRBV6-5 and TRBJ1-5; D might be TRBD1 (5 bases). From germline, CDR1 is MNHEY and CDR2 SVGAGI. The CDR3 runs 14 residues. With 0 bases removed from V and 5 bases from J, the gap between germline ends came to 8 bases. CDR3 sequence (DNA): TGTGCCAGCAGTTACTCCCAGGGTCATCAGCCCCAGCATTTT. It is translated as CASSYSQGHQPQHF.

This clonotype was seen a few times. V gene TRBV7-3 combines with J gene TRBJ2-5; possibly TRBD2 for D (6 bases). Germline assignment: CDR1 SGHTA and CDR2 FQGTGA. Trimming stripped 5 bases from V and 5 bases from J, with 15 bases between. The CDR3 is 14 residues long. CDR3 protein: CASSLSGGLETQYF. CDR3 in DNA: TGTGCCAGCAGCCTTTCCGGAGGGTTGGAGACCCAGTACTTC.

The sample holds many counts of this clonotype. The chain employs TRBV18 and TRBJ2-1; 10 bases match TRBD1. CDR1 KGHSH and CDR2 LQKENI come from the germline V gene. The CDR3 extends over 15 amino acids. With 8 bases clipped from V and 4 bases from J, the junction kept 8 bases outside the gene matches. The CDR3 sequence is CASSPPGQGYNEQFF. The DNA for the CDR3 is TGTGCCAGCAGTCCCCCGGGACAGGGGTACAATGAGCAGTTCTTC.

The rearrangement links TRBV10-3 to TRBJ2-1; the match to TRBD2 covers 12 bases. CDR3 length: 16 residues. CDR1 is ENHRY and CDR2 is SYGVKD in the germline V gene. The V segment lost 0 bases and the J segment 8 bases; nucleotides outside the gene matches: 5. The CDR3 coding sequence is TGTGCCATCAGTGAGTCGAAGACTAGCGGGAGTTATGAGCAGTTCTTC. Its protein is CAISESKTSGSYEQFF.

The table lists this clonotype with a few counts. For the CDR3, the DNA is TGTGCCAGCAGTTACCCCGGGACCCCTAATTCACCCCTCCACTTT. It yields the protein CASSYPGTPNSPLHF. V and J are TRBV6-9 and TRBJ1-6; D possibly corresponds to TRBD1 (5 bases). Germline V lookup: CDR1 MNHGY, CDR2 SVAAGI. Trimming stripped 3 bases from V and 6 bases from J, with 12 bases between. The CDR3 extends over 15 amino acids.

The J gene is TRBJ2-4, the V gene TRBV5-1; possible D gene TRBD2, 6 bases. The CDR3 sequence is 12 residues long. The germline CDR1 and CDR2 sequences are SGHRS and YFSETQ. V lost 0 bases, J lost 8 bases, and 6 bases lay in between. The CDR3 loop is CASSLGGDIQYF. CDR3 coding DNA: TGCGCCAGCAGCTTGGGGGGGGACATTCAGTACTTC.

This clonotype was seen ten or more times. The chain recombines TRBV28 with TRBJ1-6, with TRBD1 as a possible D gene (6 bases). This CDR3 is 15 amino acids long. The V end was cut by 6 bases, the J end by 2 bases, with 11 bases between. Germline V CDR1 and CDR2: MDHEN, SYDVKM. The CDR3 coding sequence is TGTGCCAGCAGGCCACAGGGCACCTATAATTCACCCCTCCACTTT. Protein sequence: CASRPQGTYNSPLHF.

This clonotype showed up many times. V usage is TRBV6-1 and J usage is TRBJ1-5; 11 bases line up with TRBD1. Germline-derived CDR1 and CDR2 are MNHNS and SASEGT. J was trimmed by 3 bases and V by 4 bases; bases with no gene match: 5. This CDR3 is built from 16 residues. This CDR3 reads CASSARDRGDNQPQHF. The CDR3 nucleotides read TGTGCCAGCAGTGCTCGGGACAGGGGGGACAATCAGCCCCAGCATTTT.

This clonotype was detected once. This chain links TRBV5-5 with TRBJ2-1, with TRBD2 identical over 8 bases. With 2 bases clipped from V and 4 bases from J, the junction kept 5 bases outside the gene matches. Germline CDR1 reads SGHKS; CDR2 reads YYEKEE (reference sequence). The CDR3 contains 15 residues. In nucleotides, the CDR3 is TGTGCCAGCAGCTTTTCTAGCGGGTCTTACAATGAGCAGTTCTTC. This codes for CASSFSSGSYNEQFF.

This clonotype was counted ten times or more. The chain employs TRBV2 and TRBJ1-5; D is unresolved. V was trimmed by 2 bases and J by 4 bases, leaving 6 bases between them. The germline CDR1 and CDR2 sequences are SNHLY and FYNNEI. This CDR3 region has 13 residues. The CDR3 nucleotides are TGTGCCAGCAGTGAATCCGGGAATCAGCCCCAGCATTTT. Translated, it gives CASSESGNQPQHF.

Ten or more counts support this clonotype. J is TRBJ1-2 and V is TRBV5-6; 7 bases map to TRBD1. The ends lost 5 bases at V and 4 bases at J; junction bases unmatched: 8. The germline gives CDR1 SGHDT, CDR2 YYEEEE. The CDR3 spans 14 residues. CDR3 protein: CASRKTGFGYGYTF. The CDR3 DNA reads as TGTGCCAGCAGAAAGACAGGGTTCGGCTATGGCTACACCTTC.